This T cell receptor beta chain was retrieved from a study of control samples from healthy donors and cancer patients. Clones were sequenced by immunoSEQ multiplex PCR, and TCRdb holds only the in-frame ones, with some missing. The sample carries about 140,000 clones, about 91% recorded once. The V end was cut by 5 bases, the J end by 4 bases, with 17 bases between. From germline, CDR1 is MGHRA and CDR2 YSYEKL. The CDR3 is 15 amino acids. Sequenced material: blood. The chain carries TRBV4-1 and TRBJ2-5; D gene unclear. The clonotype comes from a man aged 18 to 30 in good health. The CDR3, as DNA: TGCGCCAGCAGCGTCAGTACGAGAGCCCTAGAGACCCAGTACTTC. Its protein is CASSVSTRALETQYF.